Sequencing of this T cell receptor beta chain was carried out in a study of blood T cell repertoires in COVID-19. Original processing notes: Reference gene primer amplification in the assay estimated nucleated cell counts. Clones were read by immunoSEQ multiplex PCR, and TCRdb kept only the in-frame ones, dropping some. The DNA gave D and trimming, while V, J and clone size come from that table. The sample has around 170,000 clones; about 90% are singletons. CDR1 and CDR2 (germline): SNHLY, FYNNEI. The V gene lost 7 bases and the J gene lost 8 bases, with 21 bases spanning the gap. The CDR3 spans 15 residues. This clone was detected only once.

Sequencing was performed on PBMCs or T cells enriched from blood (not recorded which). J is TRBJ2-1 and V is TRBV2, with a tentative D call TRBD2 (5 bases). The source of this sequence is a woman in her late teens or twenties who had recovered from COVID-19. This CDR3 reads CASNLLASQWHEQFF. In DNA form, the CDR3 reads TGTGCCAGCAACCTGCTAGCCTCACAATGGCATGAGCAGTTCTTC.